The present entry profiles one TCR beta chain with its context. This sample is drawn from a study of T cell responses to AZD1222 COVID-19 vaccine. The table came from immunoSEQ multiplex PCR; TCRdb's copy has only in-frame clones and leaves some out. The table lists tens of thousands of clones, 80% to 90% of them singletons. The CDR3 has 15 residues. Germline loops: CDR1 LGHDT, CDR2 YNNKEL (reference sequence). The ends were cut back, 0 bases at V and 3 bases at J, with 12 bases in the middle. The material was peripheral blood, obtained 28 days after the second AZD1222 dose. The sequence came from an adult who received the AZD1222 COVID-19 vaccine. The chain joins TRBV3-1 (or the pseudogene TRBV3-2) to TRBJ2-7; a weak D match, TRBD2 (5 bases). In DNA form, the CDR3 reads TGTGCCAGCAGCCAAGACCCGATTGAGGGCTACGAGCAGTACTTC. Protein product: CASSQDPIEGYEQYF.